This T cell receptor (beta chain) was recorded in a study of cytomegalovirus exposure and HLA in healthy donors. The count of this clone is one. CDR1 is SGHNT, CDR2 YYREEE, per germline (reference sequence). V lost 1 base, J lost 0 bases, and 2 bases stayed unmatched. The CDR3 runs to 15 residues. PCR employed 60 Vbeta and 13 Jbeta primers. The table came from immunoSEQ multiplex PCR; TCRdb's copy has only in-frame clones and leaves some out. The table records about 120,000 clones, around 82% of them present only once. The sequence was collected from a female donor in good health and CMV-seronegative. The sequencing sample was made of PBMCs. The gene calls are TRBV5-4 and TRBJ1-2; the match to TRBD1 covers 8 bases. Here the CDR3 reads CASSLRQGTNYGYTF. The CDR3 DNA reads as TGTGCCAGCAGCTTGCGACAGGGGACTAACTATGGCTACACCTTC. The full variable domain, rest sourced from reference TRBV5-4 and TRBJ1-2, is ETGVTQSPTHLIKTRGQQVTLRCSSQSGHNTVSWYQQALGQGPQFIFQYYREEENGRGNFPPRFSGLQFPNYSSELNVNALELDDSALYLCASSLRQGTNYGYTFGSGTRLTVV.